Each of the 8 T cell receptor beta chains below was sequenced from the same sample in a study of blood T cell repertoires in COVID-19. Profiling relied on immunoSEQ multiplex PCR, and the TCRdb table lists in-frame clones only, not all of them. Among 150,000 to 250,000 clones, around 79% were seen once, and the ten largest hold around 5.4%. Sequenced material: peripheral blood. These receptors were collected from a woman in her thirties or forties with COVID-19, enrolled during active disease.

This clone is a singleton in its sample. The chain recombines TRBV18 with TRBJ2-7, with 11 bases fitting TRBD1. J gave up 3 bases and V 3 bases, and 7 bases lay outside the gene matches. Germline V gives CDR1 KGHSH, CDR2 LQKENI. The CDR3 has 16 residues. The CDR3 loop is CASSPNLDRGLYEQYF. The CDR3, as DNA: TGTGCCAGCTCACCGAACTTGGACAGGGGGCTCTACGAGCAGTACTTC.

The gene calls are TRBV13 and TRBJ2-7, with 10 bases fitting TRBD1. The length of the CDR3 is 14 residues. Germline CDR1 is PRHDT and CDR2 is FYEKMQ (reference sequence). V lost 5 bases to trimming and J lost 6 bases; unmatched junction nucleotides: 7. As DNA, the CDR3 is TGTGCCAGCAGCCCCGGCGACAGGGGGCGCGAGCAGTACTTC. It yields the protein CASSPGDRGREQYF.

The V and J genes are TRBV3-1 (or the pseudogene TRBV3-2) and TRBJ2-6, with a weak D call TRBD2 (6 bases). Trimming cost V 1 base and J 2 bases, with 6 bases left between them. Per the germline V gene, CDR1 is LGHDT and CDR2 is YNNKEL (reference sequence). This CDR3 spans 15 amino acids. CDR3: CASSQGGAGANVLTF. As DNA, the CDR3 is TGTGCCAGCAGCCAAGGCGGGGCTGGGGCCAACGTCCTGACTTTC.

CDR3 region: CASSFAGKMGTQYF. The CDR3, as DNA: TGTGCCAGCAGCTTCGCAGGGAAGATGGGTACGCAGTATTTT. V usage is TRBV5-6 and J usage is TRBJ2-3, with D tentatively TRBD1 (5 bases). This CDR3 has 14 amino acids. V lost 2 bases to trimming and J lost 8 bases, with 15 bases between them. Germline CDR1 SGHDT, CDR2 YYEEEE.

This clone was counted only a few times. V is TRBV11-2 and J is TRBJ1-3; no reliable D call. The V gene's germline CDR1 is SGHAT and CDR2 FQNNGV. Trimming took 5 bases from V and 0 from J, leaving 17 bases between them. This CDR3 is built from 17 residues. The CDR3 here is CASSPSLVIASGNTIYF. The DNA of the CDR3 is TGTGCCAGCAGCCCCTCCCTAGTCATCGCCTCTGGAAACACCATATATTTT. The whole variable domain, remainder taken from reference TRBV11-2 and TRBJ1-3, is EAGVAQSPRYKIIEKRQSVAFWCNPISGHATLYWYQQILGQGPKLLIQFQNNGVVDDSQLPKDRFSAERLKGVDSTLKIQPAKLEDSAVYLCASSPSLVIASGNTIYFGEGSWLTVV.

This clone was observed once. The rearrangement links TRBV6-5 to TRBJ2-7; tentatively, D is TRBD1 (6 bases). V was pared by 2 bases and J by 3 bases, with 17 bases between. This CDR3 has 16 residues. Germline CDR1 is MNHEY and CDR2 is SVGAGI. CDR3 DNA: TGTGCCAGCAGTTACGGGGCAGGGGCCGGAGGCTACGAGCAGTACTTC. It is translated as CASSYGAGAGGYEQYF.

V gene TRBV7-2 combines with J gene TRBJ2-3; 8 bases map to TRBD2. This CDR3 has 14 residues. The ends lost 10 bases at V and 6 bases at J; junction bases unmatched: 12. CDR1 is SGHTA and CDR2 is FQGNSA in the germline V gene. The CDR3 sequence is CAIGLAGWEDTQYF. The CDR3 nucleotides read TGTGCCATCGGGTTAGCGGGGTGGGAGGATACGCAGTATTTT.

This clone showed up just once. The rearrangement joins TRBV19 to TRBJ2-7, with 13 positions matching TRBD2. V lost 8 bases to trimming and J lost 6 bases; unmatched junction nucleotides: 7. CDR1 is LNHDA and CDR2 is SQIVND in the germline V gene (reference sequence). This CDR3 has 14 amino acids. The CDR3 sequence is CASGRTSGRLEQYF. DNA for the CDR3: TGTGCCAGTGGAAGGACTAGCGGGAGACTCGAGCAGTACTTC. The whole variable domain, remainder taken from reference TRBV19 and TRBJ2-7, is DGGITQSPKYLFRKEGQNVTLSCEQNLNHDAMYWYRQDPGQGLRLIYYSQIVNDFQKGDIAEGYSVSREKKESFPLTVTSAQKNPTAFYLCASGRTSGRLEQYFGPGTRLTVT.